This TCR beta chain was sequenced for a study of cytomegalovirus exposure and HLA in healthy donors (dated by TCRdb to the late 2010s). For context, the study as a whole: In an earlier analysis of 587 of the donors, about 260 Gb of sequence data and 95 million to 130 million unique TCR beta sequences from about 190 million T cells were reported. An early release that covered several hundred HLA-typed donors contained approximately 300 gigabases of sequencing data and 85 million to 100 million unique TCR sequences. The genetic ancestry cluster associated with self-reported Caucasian donors included approximately 85% of the roughly 400 genotyped donors. The study was designed to test whether signatures of past pathogen exposure could be identified by cataloging public T cell receptors. The study profiled the T cell repertoires of 550 to 700 subjects by immunosequencing and related them to cytomegalovirus serostatus. Besides the first cohort of about 730 subjects, a separate validation cohort made up of 120 different subjects was used. High-throughput TCR immunosequencing, statistical association of individual TCRs with disease status, and machine learning were combined to predict cytomegalovirus infection status. A later analysis re-examined previously published TCR beta repertoires from more than 650 donors and added high-resolution HLA genotyping to investigate patterns of TCR occurrence. Rather than drawing on any new phenotypic data, the later analysis identified candidate immune exposures from TCR beta sequences and the way those sequences occurred across donors. In an earlier analysis of roughly 540 of the donors, high-throughput TCR beta sequencing was used to judge whether each TCR beta V gene segment behaved as functional or pseudogenic. Alongside the repertoire data, information on donor age, sex, ethnicity and CMV serostatus was compiled. A later genetic analysis took genome-wide SNP genotypes for about 55% of the 666 donors and used that subset as a discovery cohort. All discovery cohort repertoires had been generated on a single sequencing platform. Both class I and class II loci were covered by HLA typing, at four-digit resolution. Typing coverage varied by locus: roughly 620-630 donors for A, B, C, DRB1 and DQB1; roughly 500 for DQA1; nearly 610 for DPA1; 450 to 480 for DPB1. Roughly 5 DR-DQ haplotypes were handled as single units for association and clustering because linkage in the cohort was strong. Across approximately 420 genotyped donors of the cohort, an average of 235,054 unique TCR beta nucleotide sequences per donor were sequenced, and 15% to 20% of those sequences were non-productive. Results the study describes overall, beyond this receptor: Because counts were too low, roughly 17 rarely observed V segments, including chromosome 9 orphons, were left out of the earlier analysis of about 620 of the donors. This cohort had only TCR beta chains sequenced, and the lack of alpha or paired-chain data limited which features could be detected. Correlated functional status among segregating V segments might be attributable to linkage disequilibrium, but an unknown experimental factor could not be ruled out. In an earlier analysis of around 600 of the donors, most TCR beta V segments appeared in productive rearrangements about 87% or about 30% of the time, broadly matching IMGT annotations. In a later genetic analysis, fewer N-insertions in productive TCRs were reported among donors in an Asian-associated ancestry cluster than the roughly 700-donor mean. The presence/absence analyses assumed that sequencing depth was roughly uniform across donors, and that assumption may not be true. A cluster of highly shared sequence variants was judged likely to represent a technical artifact of the sequencing pipeline. A further reported finding was that TCR beta sequences accurately predicted the HLA-A and HLA-B alleles for most subjects in the first cohort. Some IMGT-functional V segments, including TRBV6-2 and TRBV6-3, could not be told apart with the 87-base-pair reads, so those segments were excluded. In a later analysis, HLA-associated TCR beta chains were found to be more clonally expanded and to have lower generation probabilities than equally common non-associated chains. According to a later analysis, TCR association rates differed among HLA loci, with DRB1 alleles showing the most associated TCRs and HLA-C alleles showing the fewest. The classifier was reported to diagnose cytomegalovirus status with high specificity and sensitivity in both the original cohort and the validation cohort. Specific HLA alleles were associated with 16,951 TCR beta sequences at a false discovery rate of 0.05 in a later analysis. An association between a missense DCLRE1C variant and V-gene and J-gene trimming of TCR beta chains was found in a later genetic analysis and replicated in an independent cohort. According to a later analysis, most CMV-associated TCR beta chains appeared to be HLA-restricted, and the HLA associations seemed to be driven largely by CMV exposure. According to a later analysis, parvovirus B19, influenza, CMV and Epstein-Barr virus appeared linked to several top co-occurrence clusters. The authors suggested that the approach could potentially be generalized to other disease states and immunological phenotypes. When HLA alleles, especially DR and DQ, strongly co-occurred, attributing TCR associations to individual alleles was difficult. In the study, some 180 TCR beta chains were listed as associated with cytomegalovirus. Because HLA typing was missing for some donors at each locus, association tests included only the typed subset. Across donors, most TCR sequences were observed very rarely, whereas some public TCRs were present in many individuals. CMV serostatus was the only immune exposure information available for the cohort. Three of the identified cytomegalovirus-associated TCR beta chains were confirmed in vitro to be specific for cytomegalovirus antigens.

The receptor library was made with the immunoSEQ multiplex PCR assay. For the multiplex PCR, a mixture combining 60 forward primers for TCR Vbeta segments and 13 reverse primers for TCR Jbeta segments was used. The CDR3 region of rearranged TCR beta genes was amplified from genomic DNA with a multiplex PCR assay. The amplified TCR beta libraries were sequenced on the Illumina HiSeq System as 87-base-pair reads. Per the authors' processing: A later analysis tallied tens of millions of unique TCR beta chains across the 660 or so repertoires, and roughly 11 million of those chains were shared by two or more donors. A nearest-neighbor algorithm error-corrected the raw reads and collapsed the reads into unique sequences, merging closely related sequences to remove PCR and sequencing errors. To assign V, D and J gene segments, CDR3 sequences were aligned to IMGT reference sequences. For a sequence to be retained, a match of at least six nucleotides was required to both a V gene segment and a J gene segment. A rearrangement counted as productive if the CDR3 had no stop codons and remained in frame with V and J, and every other rearrangement counted as non-productive. Following IMGT convention, CDR3 was defined as the stretch from the second conserved V-encoded cysteine up to the conserved J-encoded phenylalanine. Sequences without an unambiguous match to a single V gene segment were excluded from the earlier analysis of several hundred of the donors. In an earlier analysis of some 590 of the donors, a V segment was called functional when productive rearrangements were above 56.7%, and segregating when the standard deviation between donors exceeded 5%. A statistical classification framework was developed to diagnose cytomegalovirus status using the catalog of TCR beta chain sequences. A later analysis assigned V and J genes by comparing TCR nucleotide sequences with IMGT/GENE-DB human TR gene sequences. A later analysis assigned CDR3 sequences and most-parsimonious VDJ recombination scenarios with the TCRdist pipeline. In a later analysis, every TCR beta chain was defined by the combination of its CDR3 amino acid sequence and its V-gene family, and reads without a unique V-gene family were dropped. A later analysis removed 550 to 700 highly shared, low-generation-probability nucleotide sequences to deal with suspected cross-contamination and a sequencing artifact. For each public chain, a later analysis derived a clonal expansion index from normalized ranks of inferred template counts within each repertoire. A later analysis computed generation probabilities with a VDJ recombination model fitted to out-of-frame rearrangements, and checked the results against IGoR. In a later analysis, hypergeometric tests were used to score TCR-TCR, TCR-HLA and TCR-CMV co-occurrence, with a repertoire-size bias correction applied to TCR pairs. False discovery rates were estimated in a later analysis by permuting HLA or CMV assignments 20 times. A later analysis grouped co-occurring TCRs with DBSCAN, adding TCRdist sequence similarity when clustering within HLA-allele-positive subsets. Co-occurrence clustering excluded repertoires with fewer than 30,000 or more than 120,000 public chains, plus five with anomalous nucleotide sharing. TCRdb re-hosts the immuneACCESS table, in-frame sequences only. Its copies lack some clones; in the studies checked, an unresolved V gene accounts for under half of them, and the cause for the rest is not known. V, J and clone size derive from that table, while D and trimming were established from the DNA sequence. The sample has approximately 83,000 clones on record, 80% of them singletons. The ten largest clones capture approximately 2% of the sample.

In total, 500 to 700 healthy bone marrow donors made up the cohort. All cohort members were sampled while nominally healthy, although unrecorded immune exposures were likely present. The donor tested CMV seronegative and was one of the 352 seronegative cohort members. Each donor provided a peripheral blood sample, and peripheral blood mononuclear cells were used for TCR beta sequencing. The Qiagen DNeasy Blood Extraction Kit was used to extract genomic DNA from the blood cell samples. As to this clone: Its antigen remains undetermined. Base qualities are not at hand, and no much larger clone is one base apart.

Including cysteine and phenylalanine, the CDR3 has 15 amino acids. Just the 45-base CDR3 DNA is kept, in frame starting at base 1. CDR1 SQVTM and CDR2 ANQGSEA are derived from the germline V gene. Here V drops 4 bases and J drops 1 base, and the junction holds 8 bases not matched to any gene. The chain uses TRBV29-1 and TRBJ2-3; a stretch of 7 junction bases matches TRBD2. Specimen: PBMCs. This receptor was identified in a man between 18 and 29 years old in good health and CMV-seronegative. The nucleotide sequence reads TGCAGCGTTGCCCGAGGCGCGGGGGGCACAGATACGCAGTATTTT. Translated, this gives CSVARGAGGTDTQYF.